One and the same sample provided the 24 T cell receptor beta chains below, sequenced in a study of human T cells and chemical hapten exposure (dated by TCRdb to about 2021). This sample's time point label indicates: patch test 1, 2 weeks after DPC sensitization. Reading the label with the study, this specimen's treatment or condition is: therapeutic diphenylcyclopropenone sensitization with weekly scalp DPC. Library prep was done by RACE. The instrument given in TCRdb is NextSeq 500. In-frame beta chains were kept once TCRdb had trimmed the public reads at Q25 with fastp and called clones with MiXCR. Rows merge per CDR3 protein into single entries with the most common DNA and genes. For this sample the table gives roughly 180,000 distinct CDR3 sequences, of which 20% to 25% were detected only once. Under 8.5% of the sample comes from the top ten. The specimen comprised whole blood, sampled in connection with sensitization to the hapten diphenylcyclopropenone (DPC). Source of these receptors: a woman aged 45-65 years with alopecia areata. Some clones in this sample may be carry-over from other donors' samples.

There are a few counts of this clonotype. This sequence joins TRBV29-1 and TRBJ2-1, with D possibly matching TRBD2 (5 bases). Germline CDR1 SQVTM, CDR2 ANQGSEA. V was trimmed by 4 bases and J by 9 bases, leaving 25 bases between them. This CDR3 is 16 amino acids long. The CDR3 reads CSVGSSVVSDSGEQFF. The CDR3 DNA reads TGCAGCGTTGGATCGTCTGTGGTCTCGGACTCTGGTGAGCAGTTCTTC.

The DNA for the CDR3 is TGTGCCAGCAGCTTAGTTCGGTCCAATGAGCAGTTCTTC. Its translation is CASSLVRSNEQFF. V usage is TRBV11-2 and J usage is TRBJ2-1; D is unclear. The V end was cut by 1 base, the J end by 6 bases, with 7 bases between. Germline assignment: CDR1 SGHAT and CDR2 FQNNGV. This CDR3 contains 13 residues.

This clonotype showed up many times. The chain recombines TRBV7-7 with TRBJ1-1; 9 bases line up with TRBD1. The germline CDR1 and CDR2 sequences are SSHAT and FNYEAQ (reference sequence). This CDR3 spans 14 amino acids. Trimming took 6 bases from V and 2 from J; bases not matched to a gene: 4. CDR3 sequence (DNA): TGTGCCAGCAGTCCGGGACAGGGAAACACTGAAGCTTTCTTT. It is translated as CASSPGQGNTEAFF.

This chain connects TRBV12-3 or TRBV12-4 to TRBJ2-7, with 12 bases that match TRBD2. The length of the CDR3 is 16 residues. V shed 5 bases and J 4 bases; nucleotides not matched to a gene: 9. DNA for the CDR3: TGTGCCAGCAGTCCAGACTGGACTAGCGGGAAGTACGAGCAGTACTTC. This translates into CASSPDWTSGKYEQYF.

The CDR3, as DNA: TGCGCCAGCAGAGCCGAGGCTGAAGCTTTCTTT. Translating it yields CASRAEAEAFF. The chain is built from TRBV10-2 and TRBJ1-1, with D hard to call. Per germline, CDR1 WSHSY and CDR2 SAAADI. V was cut by 6 bases and J by 6 bases, with 8 bases left in between. The CDR3 sequence is 11 residues long.

The rearrangement joins TRBV7-3 to TRBJ1-2; D might be TRBD1 (5 bases). Per germline, CDR1 SGHTA and CDR2 FQGTGA. V dropped 0 bases and J dropped 7 bases, with 12 bases sitting between them. There are 14 residues in the CDR3. The chain's CDR3 is CASSLTGRDGGYTF. The CDR3 DNA reads as TGTGCCAGCAGCTTAACAGGTCGGGACGGTGGCTACACCTTC.

This clonotype has more than one count but fewer than ten. This chain joins TRBV20-1 and TRBJ1-6, with D possibly TRBD1 on 5 matching bases. From germline, CDR1 is DFQATT and CDR2 SNEGSKA (reference sequence). The CDR3 is 15 amino acids. The ends were cut back, 6 bases at V and 9 bases at J, with 21 bases in the middle. The CDR3 loop is CSATLPGPPSSPLHF. The CDR3 DNA is TGCAGTGCAACTCTTCCGGGACCCCCTTCTTCACCCCTCCACTTT.

The chain joins TRBV12-3 or TRBV12-4 to TRBJ1-1; no clear D gene. Trimming took off 4 bases at V and 4 bases at J, with 13 bases between the two ends. The CDR3 has 14 amino acids. CDR3 sequence: CASSSGGWSTEAFF. The CDR3 bases are TGTGCCAGCAGTTCGGGAGGGTGGAGCACTGAAGCTTTCTTT.

DNA for the CDR3: TGTGCCAGCTCACCACAGAGGACAGGGGAAGCTTTCTTT. Its protein product is CASSPQRTGEAFF. This chain links TRBV18 with TRBJ1-1, with 8 bases fitting TRBD1. Germline CDR1 is KGHSH and CDR2 is LQKENI. The ends lost 1 base at V and 8 bases at J; junction bases unmatched: 3. The CDR3 totals 13 residues.

This clonotype was seen a handful of times. The chain recombines TRBV25-1 with TRBJ2-2; maybe TRBD1 (5 bases). The V gene's germline CDR1 is MGHDK and CDR2 SYGVNS. V shed 1 base and J shed 4 bases, with 10 bases lying between them. The CDR3 totals 15 residues. This CDR3 is CASSEWGGSTGELFF. The CDR3 bases are TGTGCCAGCAGTGAATGGGGCGGAAGCACCGGGGAGCTGTTTTTT. Combining the CDR3 with reference TRBV25-1 and TRBJ2-2 gives the whole variable domain EADIYQTPRYLVIGTGKKITLECSQTMGHDKMYWYQQDPGMELHLIHYSYGVNSTEKGDLSSESTVSRIRTEHFPLTLESARPSHTSQYLCASSEWGGSTGELFFGEGSRLTVL.

The chain joins TRBV20-1 to TRBJ2-2; 11 nucleotides agree with TRBD2. V was clipped by 5 bases and J by 7 bases; unmatched bases: 9. Germline V gene data show CDR1 as DFQATT and CDR2 as SNEGSKA (reference sequence). The CDR3 has 15 residues. The CDR3 DNA reads as TGCAGTGCTCCCCTAGCGGGAGGTGGGGACGGGGAGCTGTTTTTT. Its translation: CSAPLAGGGDGELFF.

This clonotype was picked up a small number of times. CDR3 sequence: CSARVTENQPQHF. CDR3 sequence (DNA): TGCAGTGCTAGAGTGACAGAAAATCAGCCCCAGCATTTT. V usage is TRBV20-1 and J usage is TRBJ1-5, with D perhaps TRBD1 (5 bases). The ends were cut back, 1 base at V and 4 bases at J, with 8 bases in the middle. There are 13 residues in the CDR3. CDR1 is DFQATT, CDR2 SNEGSKA, per germline (reference sequence).

This clonotype has more than one count but fewer than ten. The rearrangement links TRBV11-2 to TRBJ1-3; D call uncertain. V lost 5 bases and J lost 4, with 6 bases in between. Germline CDR1 SGHAT, CDR2 FQNNGV. This CDR3 spans 12 amino acids. The chain's CDR3 is CASSKMGNTIYF. CDR3 nucleotide sequence: TGTGCCAGCAGCAAGATGGGAAACACCATATATTTT.

The chain combines TRBV14 with TRBJ2-5; 9 nucleotides match TRBD2. From germline, CDR1 is SGHDN and CDR2 FVKESK. This CDR3 is built from 14 residues. V shed 1 base and J 6 bases; nucleotides not matched to a gene: 3. The CDR3 region is CASSQVLAGKTQYF. In nucleotides, the CDR3 is TGTGCCAGCAGCCAAGTCCTAGCGGGAAAGACCCAGTACTTC.

The gene calls are TRBV11-2 and TRBJ1-4, with 8 bases that match TRBD1. V shed 5 bases and J 8 bases; nucleotides not matched to a gene: 7. This CDR3 contains 14 residues. The germline V gene encodes CDR1 SGHAT and CDR2 FQNNGV. The DNA for the CDR3 is TGTGCCAGCAGCCTTGGGACAGGACGAGAAAAACTGTTTTTT. Protein sequence: CASSLGTGREKLFF.

In its sample, this clonotype was seen a few times. The V gene is TRBV9, the J gene TRBJ1-1; no reliable D call. Germline assignment: CDR1 SGDLS and CDR2 YYNGEE. V was cut by 0 bases and J by 0 bases, with 6 bases left in between. The CDR3 runs to 14 residues. This chain's CDR3 is CASSVAPMNTEAFF. For the CDR3, the DNA is TGTGCCAGCAGCGTAGCACCAATGAACACTGAAGCTTTCTTT.

The J gene is TRBJ2-1, the V gene TRBV7-9; 9 bases line up with TRBD2. V gave up 0 bases and J gave up 5 bases; unmatched junction bases: 2. Germline-derived CDR1 and CDR2 are SEHNR and FQNEAQ (reference sequence). CDR3 length: 15 residues. CDR3 loop: CASSLAVAGDNEQFF. CDR3 DNA: TGTGCCAGCAGCTTAGCCGTAGCGGGAGACAATGAGCAGTTCTTC.

The chain carries TRBV5-6 and TRBJ1-1; D perhaps matches TRBD1 (5 bases). V was trimmed by 3 bases and J by 5 bases, leaving 14 bases between them. The germline V gene has CDR1 SGHDT and CDR2 YYEEEE. This CDR3 spans 14 amino acids. CDR3 sequence: CASSWGLFWTEAFF. CDR3 nucleotide sequence: TGTGCCAGCAGCTGGGGACTGTTCTGGACTGAAGCTTTCTTT.

The chain uses TRBV29-1 and TRBJ1-1; a weak D match, TRBD1 (6 bases). Germline CDR1 and CDR2: SQVTM and ANQGSEA. V was pared by 4 bases and J by 0 bases, with 12 bases between. This CDR3 region has 14 residues. The CDR3 loop is CSVGVGQMNTEAFF. CDR3 bases: TGCAGCGTTGGGGTAGGACAGATGAACACTGAAGCTTTCTTT.

The chain combines TRBV6-1 with TRBJ1-2; D unclear. Germline assignment: CDR1 MNHNS and CDR2 SASEGT. V lost 1 base and J lost 4, with 13 bases in between. This CDR3 comprises 15 residues. CDR3 nucleotides: TGTGCCAGCAGTGAAGGGTGGGTAGCAGGCTATGGCTACACCTTC. Its protein product is CASSEGWVAGYGYTF.

This sequence joins TRBV29-1 and TRBJ2-4; D not resolved. CDR1 is SQVTM, CDR2 ANQGSEA, per germline. Trimming left V 5 bases short and J 8 bases short, with 13 bases between. The CDR3 spans 12 residues. The CDR3 reads CSVTAGWDIQYF. CDR3 nucleotides: TGCAGCGTTACCGCTGGCTGGGACATTCAGTACTTC.

This clonotype was observed a handful of times. V is TRBV20-1 and J is TRBJ2-7, with TRBD2 matching 11 bases. Trimming cost V 6 bases and J 0 bases; bases outside gene matches: 7. The germline CDR1 and CDR2 sequences are DFQATT and SNEGSKA (reference sequence). The CDR3 has 15 residues. CDR3 sequence reads: CSARTSGRSSYEQYF. CDR3 sequence (DNA): TGCAGTGCAAGGACTAGCGGGCGGAGCTCCTACGAGCAGTACTTC.

This clonotype was seen a few times. The V and J genes are TRBV7-9 and TRBJ1-1; 8 positions agree with TRBD1. The CDR3 is 16 amino acids. The V segment lost 5 bases and the J segment 1 base; nucleotides outside the gene matches: 9. The germline V gene has CDR1 SEHNR and CDR2 FQNEAQ (reference sequence). CDR3 protein: CASSRDSGQGNTEAFF. The DNA of the CDR3 is TGTGCCAGCAGCCGGGACTCAGGACAGGGGAACACTGAAGCTTTCTTT.

This clonotype turned up a few times. The chain couples TRBV15 to TRBJ1-2; possibly TRBD1 for D (6 bases). The CDR3 contains 13 residues. Per the germline V gene, CDR1 is LNHNV and CDR2 is YYDKDF (reference sequence). With 4 bases removed from V and 4 bases from J, the gap between germline ends came to 10 bases. This CDR3 is CATSNRDGYGYTF. CDR3 sequence (DNA): TGTGCCACCAGCAACAGGGATGGCTATGGCTACACCTTC.